This T cell receptor (beta chain) is from a study of T cells in Graves' hyperthyroidism and ophthalmopathy. Amplified TCR beta CDR3 regions came from RNA transcripts. First-round RT-PCR with HTBI primers amplified the TCR CDR3 region. From the multiplex PCR reads, TCRdb called clonotypes with MiXCR, one entry per CDR3 protein. This repertoire shows 620,000 or so distinct CDR3 sequences, approximately 14% found once; its top ten account for around 13%. A word on this clonotype: The antigen is undetermined.

This CDR3 spans 17 amino acids. The V end lost 0 bases, the J end lost 1 base, and 13 bases lay between the germline ends. Germline V lookup: CDR1 SGDLS, CDR2 YYNGEE. Ophthalmopathy cases met thresholds of Clinical Activity Score at least 3, NOSPECS grade at least 4 and duration under 3 months. Diagnoses were established using clinical symptoms, serum thyroxine and TRAb, thyroid ultrasound and orbital computed tomography. Points from the study as a whole: Using 13 V-J features, a model discriminated ophthalmopathy from stable hyperthyroidism.

What was sequenced was blood. V gene TRBV9 combines with J gene TRBJ2-2; no reliable D call. The source is a woman aged 50 to 60 with Graves' ophthalmopathy. The CDR3: CASSVAPVWQNTGELFF. Written as DNA, the CDR3 is TGTGCCAGCAGCGTAGCCCCGGTTTGGCAGAACACCGGGGAGCTGTTTTTT.